The clone carrying this T cell receptor (beta chain) was seen many times. Its cognate antigen is unknown. This sample was included in a study of T cells after yellow fever vaccination. As for the study in general: SMART-Seq v4 Ultra Low Input prepared libraries from low-cell fractions. Study results and caveats: Most primary-vaccination clones reappeared after the booster (about 97% CD4, about 88% CD8). Overall, a small share of clonotypes was seen in both CD4 and CD8 compartments.

For TCR, cDNA came from 5'RACE template switching, which added a universal primer site and UMIs. TCRdb recomputed calls from the 5' RACE reads with MiXCR, one row per CDR3 protein. The sample carries some 220,000 distinct CDR3 sequences, more than 3% recorded once. The germline CDR1 and CDR2 sequences are SGHTA and FQGNSA. The CDR3 runs 14 residues. The V gene lost 0 bases and the J gene lost 4 bases, with 9 bases spanning the gap. This TCR derives from a man younger than 35 who received the YFV17D yellow fever vaccine. The chain recombines TRBV7-2 with TRBJ1-2; weak D call: TRBD1 (5 bases). The sample in question was CD4+ T cells sorted from PBMCs, obtained 10 days after the yellow fever booster vaccination. The CDR3 loop is CASSLAFQGYGYTF. CDR3 sequence (DNA): TGTGCCAGCAGCTTAGCGTTCCAGGGCTATGGCTACACCTTC.